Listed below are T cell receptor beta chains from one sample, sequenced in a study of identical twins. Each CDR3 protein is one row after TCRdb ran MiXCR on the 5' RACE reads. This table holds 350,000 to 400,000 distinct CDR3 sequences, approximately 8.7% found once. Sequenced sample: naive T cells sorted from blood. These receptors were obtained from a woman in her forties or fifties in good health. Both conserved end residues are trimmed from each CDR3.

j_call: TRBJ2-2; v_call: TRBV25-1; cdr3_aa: ASSPYRENTGELF
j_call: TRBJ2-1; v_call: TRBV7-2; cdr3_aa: ASSFGTGPREQF
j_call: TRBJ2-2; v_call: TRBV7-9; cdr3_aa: ASSPPGTNTGELF
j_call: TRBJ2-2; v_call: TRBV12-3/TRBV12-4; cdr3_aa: ATFGTGELF
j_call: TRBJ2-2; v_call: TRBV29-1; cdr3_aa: SVGRGSANTGELF
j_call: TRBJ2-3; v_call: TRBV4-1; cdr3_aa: ASSQEYTQY
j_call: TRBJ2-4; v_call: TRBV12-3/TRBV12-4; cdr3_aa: ASSSRLAGPTKAKTIQY
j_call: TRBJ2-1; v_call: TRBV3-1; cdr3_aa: ASSQDAIDYYNEQF
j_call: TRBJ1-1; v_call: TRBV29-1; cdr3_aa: SVGAGGEGTEAF
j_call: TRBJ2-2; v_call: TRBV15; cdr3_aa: ATSSTKGAGELF
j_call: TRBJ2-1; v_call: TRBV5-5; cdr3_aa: ASSPTSLAPNEQF